The present T cell receptor beta chain was sequenced within a study of PD-1 blockade in classical Hodgkin lymphoma. General observations from the study: Reasons behind the repertoire differences stay unclear, perhaps disease activity or earlier therapy. Significant TCR diversity gains by C4D1 occurred in CD4+ but not CD8+ cells.

For this clone: What it recognizes is unknown.

Germline V gene data show CDR1 as MDHEN and CDR2 as SYDVKM. Trimming left V 4 bases short and J 4 bases short, with 15 bases between. The CDR3 spans 15 residues. Each of the patients experienced relapse following autologous stem cell transplantation, and their brentuximab vedotin exposure differed. Best outcomes ranged across complete response, partial response and progressive disease. Sequencing used immunoSEQ multiplex PCR; TCRdb keeps in-frame clones, though not all of them. Of about 21,000 clones in the sample, about two thirds were seen once. Sequenced material: peripheral blood mononuclear cells (PBMCs), taken at baseline. This sequence originates from a human donor with classical Hodgkin lymphoma. This sequence joins TRBV28 and TRBJ2-3, with D perhaps assigned TRBD1 or TRBD2 (6 bases each). The DNA for the CDR3 is TGTGCCAGCAGTTCCCCGGGGGCTTTAGCAGATACGCAGTATTTT. It codes for CASSSPGALADTQYF.